This T cell receptor (delta chain) emerged from a study of gammadelta T cells in human blood. Study outcomes and limitations: Polyclonal expansion of innate γδ T cells after birth appeared microbially driven.

Germline CDR1 TVYSNPD, CDR2 GDNSRS (reference sequence). This CDR3 has 17 amino acids. With V trimmed by 4 bases and J by 4 bases, 17 bases remained unmatched. With CATT, TCRdb re-called clones from the RT-PCR reads. Of more than 900 delta-chain clones in the sample, approximately 40% were seen once. Points on this clone: What it binds is unknown. Given a much more abundant clone one base away, this may be a read error.

The V call is TRDV3, the J call TRDJ1; TRDD3 matches at 11 bases. The receptor was derived from a human donor. Sample: non-Vgamma9Vdelta2 gamma-delta T cells from infant blood. This CDR3 is CASLKMGDTTYIDKLIF. DNA of the CDR3: TGTGCCTCTCTGAAAATGGGGGATACGACGTACATCGATAAACTCATCTTT.